Presented here are 11 T cell receptor beta chains from one specimen sequenced in a study of T cells after yellow fever vaccination. TCRdb ran MiXCR on the 5' RACE reads and lists one entry per CDR3 protein. This table holds some 670,000 distinct CDR3 sequences, around an eighth found once. The sample consisted of PBMCs, taken on the day of the yellow fever booster vaccination. These receptor sequences come from a man aged 25-40 years who received the YFV17D yellow fever vaccine.

This sequence joins TRBV4-3 and TRBJ2-3; either TRBD1 or TRBD2 may fit D (5 bases each). Germline CDR1 reads LGHNA; CDR2 reads YSLEER. CDR3 length equals 15 residues. Trimming left V 1 base short and J 0 bases short, with 8 bases between. Written as DNA, the CDR3 is TGCGCCAGCAGCCAAGCGGGGCAAAGCACAGATACGCAGTATTTT. It translates to CASSQAGQSTDTQYF.

The sample holds a few counts of this clonotype. The chain joins TRBV5-1 to TRBJ2-3; D ambiguous. This CDR3 is built from 14 residues. CDR1 SGHRS and CDR2 YFSETQ come from the germline V gene. Deletions cut 2 bases from V and 4 bases from J, with 11 bases between. CDR3 coding DNA: TGCGCCAGCAGCTTCGGCGTATCGGCAGATACGCAGTATTTT. Translation: CASSFGVSADTQYF.

The chain couples TRBV29-1 to TRBJ2-3, with D unresolved. The CDR3 runs to 11 residues. Trimming removed 6 bases from V and 1 base from J, with 5 bases in between. The germline V gene encodes CDR1 SQVTM and CDR2 ANQGSEA. In nucleotides, the CDR3 is TGCAGCGTCCTTCGCACAGATACGCAGTATTTT. It encodes CSVLRTDTQYF.

J is TRBJ2-3 and V is TRBV11-1; D possibly corresponds to TRBD2 (6 bases). Deletions cut 0 bases from V and 2 bases from J, with 18 bases between. The germline CDR1 and CDR2 sequences are SGHAT and FQDESV (reference sequence). This CDR3 region has 18 residues. Here the CDR3 reads CASSLAQLGTQLTDTQYF. CDR3 bases: TGTGCCAGCAGCTTAGCACAGCTGGGGACTCAACTCACAGATACGCAGTATTTT.

The V and J genes are TRBV10-3 and TRBJ2-7; tentatively, D is TRBD1 or TRBD2 (5 bases each). Between the trimmed V and J ends, which lost 1 base and 5 bases, there was a span of 9 bases. Germline V CDR1 and CDR2: ENHRY, SYGVKD. CDR3 size: 13 residues. DNA of the CDR3: TGTGCCATCAGTGAGTTGGGACGGAACGAGCAGTACTTC. Translation gives CAISELGRNEQYF.

This chain joins TRBV9 and TRBJ2-1; TRBD2 matches 11 bases. Germline V gene data show CDR1 as SGDLS and CDR2 as YYNGEE. V lost 5 bases and J lost 0; bases outside the gene matches: 7. CDR3 size: 17 residues. The CDR3: CASSRTSGLNSYNEQFF. As DNA, the CDR3 is TGTGCCAGCAGTCGGACTAGCGGGCTGAACTCCTACAATGAGCAGTTCTTC.

This clonotype was recorded a few times. The chain is built from TRBV20-1 and TRBJ2-1, with TRBD2 identical over 10 bases. Losses at the gene ends were 5 bases for V and 0 bases for J; bases not matched to a gene: 7. Germline CDR1 is DFQATT and CDR2 is SNEGSKA (reference sequence). The CDR3 loop spans 16 amino acids. CDR3 amino acids: CSAFQREGVSYNEQFF. The CDR3 coding sequence is TGCAGTGCTTTCCAGCGGGAGGGTGTCTCCTACAATGAGCAGTTCTTC.

The table lists this clonotype with a few counts. This chain uses TRBV10-3 with TRBJ2-3; 9 bases line up with TRBD2. The length of the CDR3 is 14 residues. With 11 bases clipped from V and 2 bases from J, the junction kept 8 bases outside the gene matches. Germline CDR1 ENHRY, CDR2 SYGVKD. The chain's CDR3 is CAGSGLASTDTQYF. CDR3 coding DNA: TGTGCCGGCAGCGGACTAGCGTCCACAGATACGCAGTATTTT.

This clonotype was seen at least ten times. The chain uses TRBV7-9 and TRBJ1-1; D is ambiguous. V shed 1 base and J shed 1 base, with 4 bases lying between them. The CDR3 is made up of 13 amino acids. Germline V gene sequence: CDR1 SEHNR, CDR2 FQNEAQ (reference sequence). CDR3 amino acids: CASSLGRNTEAFF. The CDR3 DNA follows: TGTGCCAGCAGCTTAGGCAGGAACACTGAAGCTTTCTTT.

This clonotype appeared a few times. The V call is TRBV3-1, the J call TRBJ2-7; 8 nucleotides align to TRBD1. Trimming cost V 1 base and J 4 bases; bases outside gene matches: 3. Germline V gives CDR1 LGHDT, CDR2 YNNKEL (reference sequence). CDR3 length: 14 residues. CDR3 loop: CASSQVDREYEQYF. The CDR3 coding sequence is TGTGCCAGCAGCCAAGTGGACAGGGAGTACGAGCAGTACTTC.

The chain recombines TRBV7-9 with TRBJ2-1, with D perhaps being TRBD1 or TRBD2 (6 bases each). Between the trimmed V and J ends, which lost 5 bases and 9 bases, there was a span of 14 bases. Germline V gene data show CDR1 as SEHNR and CDR2 as FQNEAQ (reference sequence). CDR3 length: 13 amino acids. As DNA, the CDR3 is TGTGCCAGCAGCGAGGGGGGAGGAGGTGAGCAGTTCTTC. The encoded protein is CASSEGGGGEQFF.